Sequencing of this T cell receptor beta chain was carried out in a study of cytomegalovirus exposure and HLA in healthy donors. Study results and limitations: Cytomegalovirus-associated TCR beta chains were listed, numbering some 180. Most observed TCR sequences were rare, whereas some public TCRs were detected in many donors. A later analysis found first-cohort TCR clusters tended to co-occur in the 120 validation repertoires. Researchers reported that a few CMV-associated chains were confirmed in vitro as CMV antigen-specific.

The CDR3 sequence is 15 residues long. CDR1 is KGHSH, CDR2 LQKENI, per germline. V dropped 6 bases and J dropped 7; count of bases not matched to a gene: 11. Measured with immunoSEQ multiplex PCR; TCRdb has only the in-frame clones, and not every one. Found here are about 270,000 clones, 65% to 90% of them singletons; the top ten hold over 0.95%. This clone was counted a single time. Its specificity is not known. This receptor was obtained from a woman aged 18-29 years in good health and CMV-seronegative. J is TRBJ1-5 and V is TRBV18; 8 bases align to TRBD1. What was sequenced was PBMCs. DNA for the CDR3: TGTGCCAGCTCCGAATACCAGGGGGCTGGGCAGCCCCAGCATTTT. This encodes CASSEYQGAGQPQHF.